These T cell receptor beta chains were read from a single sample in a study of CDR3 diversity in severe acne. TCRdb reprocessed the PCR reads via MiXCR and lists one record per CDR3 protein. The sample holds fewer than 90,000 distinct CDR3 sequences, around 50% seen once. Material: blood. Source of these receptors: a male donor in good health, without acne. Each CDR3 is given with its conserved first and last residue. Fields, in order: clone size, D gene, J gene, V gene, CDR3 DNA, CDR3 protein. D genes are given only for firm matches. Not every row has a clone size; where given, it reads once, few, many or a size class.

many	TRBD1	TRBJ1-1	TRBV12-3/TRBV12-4	TGTGCCGTCGGGCTGGCAGGGGGCACTGAAGCTTTCTTT	CAVGLAGGTEAFF
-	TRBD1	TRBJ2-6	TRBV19	TGTGCCAGTAACCCGATACCGGGACAGGGGGCCAACGTCCTGACTTTC	CASNPIPGQGANVLTF
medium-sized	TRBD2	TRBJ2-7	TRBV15	TGTGCCACCAGCAGAGAGGCTAGCGGGTCCTACGAGCAGTACTTC	CATSREASGSYEQYF
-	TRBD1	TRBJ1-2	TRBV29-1	TGCAGTGCTGCGGACAGGAACTATGGCTACACCTTC	CSAADRNYGYTF
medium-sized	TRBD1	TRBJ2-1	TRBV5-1	TGCGCCAGCGATGGACAGGGGGCGCCCAATGAGCAGTTCTTC	CASDGQGAPNEQFF
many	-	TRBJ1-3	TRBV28	TGTGCCAGCAGTTTTATAGGGCAGGGCTACACCATATATTTT	CASSFIGQGYTIYF
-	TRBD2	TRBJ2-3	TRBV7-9	TGTGCCAGCAGGACTAGCAGGAGGTCTAGCACAGGTACGCAGTACTTT	CASRTSRRSSTGTQYF
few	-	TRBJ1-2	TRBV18	TGTGCCAGCTCTCCCGGGGACAACTATGGCTACACCTTC	CASSPGDNYGYTF
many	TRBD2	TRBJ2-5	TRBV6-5	TGTGCCTCAGGGTGGGCTAGCGGGGGGGGAGAGACCCAGTACTTC	CASGWASGGGETQYF
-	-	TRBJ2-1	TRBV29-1	TGCAGCGTACAGGGATGGGACAATGAGCAGTTCTTC	CSVQGWDNEQFF
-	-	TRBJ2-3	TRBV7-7	TGTGCTAGCAGCTTATCTTACGGGAATGAGCAGTATTTT	CASSLSYGNEQYF
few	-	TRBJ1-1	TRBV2	TGTGCCAGCAGCGAGAACACGGGGGCCGCTTTCTTT	CASSENTGAAFF
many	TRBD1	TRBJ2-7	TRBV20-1	TGCAGTGCCATGCCGTCCGGGACAGCCGATTCCTACGAGCAGTACTTC	CSAMPSGTADSYEQYF
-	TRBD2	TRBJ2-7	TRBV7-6	TGTGCCTGCAGCTTATCAGCGGGAGGATACGAGCAGTACTTC	CACSLSAGGYEQYF
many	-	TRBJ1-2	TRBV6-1	TGTGCCAGCAGTCTTGAAACAGATACCTATGGCTACACCTTC	CASSLETDTYGYTF
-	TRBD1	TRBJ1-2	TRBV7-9	TGTGCCAGCAGCCTCATACCCCGGACAGGGGTGAAGGGCTACACCTTC	CASSLIPRTGVKGYTF
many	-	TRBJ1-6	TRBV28	TGTGCCAGCAGGCTTAATTGGGTCGGCTATAATTCACCCCTCCACTTT	CASRLNWVGYNSPLHF
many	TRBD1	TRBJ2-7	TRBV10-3	TGTGCCATCTCGGACAGGGCAACCTACGAGCAGTACTTC	CAISDRATYEQYF
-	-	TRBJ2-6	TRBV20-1	TGCAGTGCTAGAGATATGCGGGGGGCCAACGTCCTGACTTTC	CSARDMRGANVLTF
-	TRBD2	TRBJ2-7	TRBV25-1	TGTGCCAGCAGTGCTGTTACTAGCGGGAGGTCCGAGCAGTACTTC	CASSAVTSGRSEQYF
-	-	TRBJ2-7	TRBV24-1	TGTGCCACCAGTTCCGTCCACGAGCAGTACTTC	CATSSVHEQYF
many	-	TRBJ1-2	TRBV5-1	TGCGCCAGCAGCTTGGGAGGAGGACAGCTTGATGGCTACACCTTC	CASSLGGGQLDGYTF
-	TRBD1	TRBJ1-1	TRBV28	TGTGCCAGCAGCACAGGGGGCTGGAACACTGAAGCTTTCTTT	CASSTGGWNTEAFF
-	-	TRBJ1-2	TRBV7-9	TGTGCCAGCAGCCTTATCGGGGGTTATGGCTACACCTTC	CASSLIGGYGYTF
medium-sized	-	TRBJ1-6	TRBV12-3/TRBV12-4	TGTGCCAGCAGTCCGGGACCACGGGATTCACCCCTCCACTTT	CASSPGPRDSPLHF
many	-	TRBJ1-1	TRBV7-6	TGTGCCAGCAGCCCCGGCCTCAACACTGAAGCTTTCTTT	CASSPGLNTEAFF
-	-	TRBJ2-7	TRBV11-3	TGTGCCAGCAGCCAAGGTGCAGGGGTGGGCGAGCAGTACTTC	CASSQGAGVGEQYF
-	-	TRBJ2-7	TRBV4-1	TGCGCCAGCAGAAGAAGGACTACCTCCTACGAGCAGTACTTC	CASRRRTTSYEQYF
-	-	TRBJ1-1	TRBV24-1	TGTGCCACCAGTGATAATCAGGGTACCCAGCCCCAGCAAGGGGGGTCGAACACTGAAGCTTTCTTT	CATSDNQGTQPQQGGSNTEAFF
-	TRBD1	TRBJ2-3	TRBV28	TGTGCCAGCAGTAAACGGACAGGGGATTTTTGGGATACGCAGTATTTT	CASSKRTGDFWDTQYF
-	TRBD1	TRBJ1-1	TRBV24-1	TGTGCCACCCGACGAGGACAGGGCGACAGGAAAGCTTTCTTT	CATRRGQGDRKAFF
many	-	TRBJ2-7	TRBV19	TGTGCCAGTAGGAAGACCGGGACCTCCTACGAGCAGTACTTC	CASRKTGTSYEQYF
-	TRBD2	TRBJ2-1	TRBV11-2	TGTGCCAGCAGCTCCCCCCGAAACTCTAGCGGGACCCACAATGAGCAGTTCTTC	CASSSPRNSSGTHNEQFF
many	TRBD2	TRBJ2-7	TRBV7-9	TGTGCCAGCAGCCCGGGGACTAGCGGGAATCTCGAGCAGTACTTC	CASSPGTSGNLEQYF
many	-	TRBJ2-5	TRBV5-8	TGTGCCAGCAGCTTGGCAACCCTTTGGGAGACCCAGTACTTC	CASSLATLWETQYF
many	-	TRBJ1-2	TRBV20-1	TGCAGTGCTAGAGCCGGGTATGGCTACACCTTC	CSARAGYGYTF
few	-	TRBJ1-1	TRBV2	TGTGCCAGCAGTCCCCTCCTGAACACTGAAGCTTTCTTT	CASSPLLNTEAFF
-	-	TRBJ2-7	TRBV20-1	TGCAGTGCTAGAGATGGGGCGGGGAGGCGCTCCTACGAGCAGTACTTC	CSARDGAGRRSYEQYF
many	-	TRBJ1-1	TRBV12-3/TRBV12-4	TGTGCCAGCAGTGGGCAGGCTGAAGCTTTCTTT	CASSGQAEAFF
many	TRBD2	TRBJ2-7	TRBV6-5	TGTGCCAGCAGTTACGCCCGCATGGCGGGGGGGCCCTACGAGCAGTACTTC	CASSYARMAGGPYEQYF
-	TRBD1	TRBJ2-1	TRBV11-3	TGTGCCAGCAGCTCGTCCAGGGACAGGGCCTACAATGAGCAGTTCTTC	CASSSSRDRAYNEQFF
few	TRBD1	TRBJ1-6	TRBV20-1	TGCAGTGCTAGCAGGGACAGGGCTAATTCACCCCTCCACTTT	CSASRDRANSPLHF
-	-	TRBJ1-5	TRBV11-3	TGTGCCAGCAGTGGGGTGGAAAGCAATCAGCCCCAGCATTTT	CASSGVESNQPQHF
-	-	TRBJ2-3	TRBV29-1	TGCAGCGTGCGCGCGACAGGCACAGATACGCAGTATTTT	CSVRATGTDTQYF
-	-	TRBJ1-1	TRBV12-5	TGTGCTAGTGGTTTGGTACAAGGTGGGGCCGAAGCTTTCTTT	CASGLVQGGAEAFF
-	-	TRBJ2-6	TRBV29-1	TGCAGCGTTGGAATGGAGTCTGGGGCCAACGTCCTGACTTTC	CSVGMESGANVLTF
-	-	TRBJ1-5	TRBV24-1	TGTGCCAGCAGTGGGGAGACAGGCGCGGGGCCCCAGCATTTT	CASSGETGAGPQHF
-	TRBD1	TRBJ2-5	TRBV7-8	TGTGCCAGCAGCTCAGACAGGGGAGAGACCCAGTACTTC	CASSSDRGETQYF
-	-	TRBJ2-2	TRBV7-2	TGTGCCAGCAGCTTATCAGGGCCCACAACCGGGGAGCTGTTTTTT	CASSLSGPTTGELFF
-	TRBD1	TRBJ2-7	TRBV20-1	TGCAGTCTCTACAGGGGCTACGAGCAGTACTTC	CSLYRGYEQYF
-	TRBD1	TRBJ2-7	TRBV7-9	TGTGCCAGCAGCGGTGGGGACAGGGTGTCCTACGAGCAGTACTTC	CASSGGDRVSYEQYF
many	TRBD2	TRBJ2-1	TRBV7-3	TGTGCCAGCAGCCCAAAGGTGGCTAGCGGGGGCGGCGATGAGCAGTTCTTC	CASSPKVASGGGDEQFF
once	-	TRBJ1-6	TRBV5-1	TGCGCCAGCAGCTTGGGGGCACAGAATTCACCCCTCCACTTT	CASSLGAQNSPLHF
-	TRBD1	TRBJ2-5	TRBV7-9	TGTGCCAGCAGCTTAATACAGGGGGAAGATACGCAGTACTTC	CASSLIQGEDTQYF